This is a list of T cell receptor beta chains from one sample in a study of cytomegalovirus exposure and HLA in healthy donors. Generated by immunoSEQ multiplex PCR, the TCRdb table keeps only in-frame clones and is missing some. The data contain over 150,000 clones, about 86% of them singletons. What was sequenced was PBMCs. These receptors all stem from a woman in her thirties in good health and CMV-seronegative. CDR3s include the opening cysteine and the closing phenylalanine or tryptophan. A D gene is named only where the DNA matches it firmly. Clone size is not always given. Where it is, it says once, few, many or a class for expanded clones.

TRBJ2-5,NA,TRBV7-9,TRBD1,TGTGCCAGCAGGACGACAGGGGGCCGCCAAGAGACCCAGTACTTC,CASRTTGGRQETQYF
TRBJ2-7,NA,TRBV4-3,TRBD1,TGCGCCAGCAGCCACGGGACAGGGCCCAACCGGTACTACGAGCAGTACTTC,CASSHGTGPNRYYEQYF
TRBJ2-7,once,TRBV21-1,NA,TGTGCCAGCAGCAGAGGGTCCGGGACAGACCACTTCGAGCAGTACTTC,CASSRGSGTDHFEQYF
TRBJ2-6,NA,TRBV9,TRBD2,TGTGCCAGCGAATCGGGGGGGTTACGGTCTGGGGCCAACGGTCTGACTTTC,CASESGGLRSGANGLTF
TRBJ2-3,NA,TRBV19,TRBD2,TGTGCCAGTATCGGGGGGTTCACAGATACGCAGTATTTT,CASIGGFTDTQYF
TRBJ2-4,NA,TRBV5-1,TRBD1,TGCGCCAGCAGCCATACTCCCGGGACAGGGAACCTAGCCAAAAACATTCAGTACTTC,CASSHTPGTGNLAKNIQYF
TRBJ1-5,NA,TRBV10-2,TRBD1,TGCGCCAGCAGGAGGACAGGGGGCCGGGAGAATCAGCCCCAGCATTTT,CASRRTGGRENQPQHF
TRBJ1-5,NA,TRBV9,NA,TGTGCCAGCAGCGTAGGGTGGGGAGACCAGCCCCAGCATTTT,CASSVGWGDQPQHF
TRBJ1-4,NA,TRBV18,NA,TGTGCCAGCTCACCCAGGACATTCGGTGAAAAACTGTTTTTT,CASSPRTFGEKLFF
TRBJ1-2,few,TRBV28,TRBD1,TGTGCCAGCAGTTCAGGGGGCGGTGGCTACACCTTC,CASSSGGGGYTF
TRBJ1-4,NA,TRBV4-1,NA,TGCGCCAGCAGCCAAGATGAAGCAACTAATGAAAGACTGTTTTTT,CASSQDEATNERLFF
TRBJ2-7,NA,TRBV15,TRBD1,TGTGCCACCAGCAGCAACAGGGGGAACTTGGGGGAGCAGTACTTC,CATSSNRGNLGEQYF
TRBJ2-7,NA,TRBV5-5,TRBD1,TGTGCCAGCAGCTTCCCCGGGACAGGACTATTTTACGAGCAGTACTTC,CASSFPGTGLFYEQYF
TRBJ1-4,NA,TRBV19,NA,TGTGCCAGTAGTCGCACGGGTGGTGAAAAACTGTTTTTT,CASSRTGGEKLFF
TRBJ2-7,few,TRBV7-9,NA,TGTTCCAGCAGCTTAGCGGGTAACAGGGGCAACGAGCAGTACTTC,CSSSLAGNRGNEQYF
TRBJ2-5,few,TRBV6-1,TRBD2,TGTGCCAGCAGAAGGGGAGGGGCCCAAGAGACCCAGTACTTC,CASRRGGAQETQYF
TRBJ1-2,once,TRBV6-6,TRBD1,TGTGCCAGCAGTTACTCCGGGGGACAGGGGGGCTATGGCTACACCTTC,CASSYSGGQGGYGYTF
TRBJ2-7,NA,TRBV15,NA,TGTGCCACCAGCAGAAGACAGGGAGGTTACGAGCAGTACTTC,CATSRRQGGYEQYF
TRBJ2-7,NA,TRBV7-9,TRBD1,TGTGCCAGCAGCCCACCTACAGGGGCTTTACCCGAGCAGTACTTC,CASSPPTGALPEQYF
TRBJ1-3,NA,TRBV28,NA,TGTGCCAGCAGTTTAGCGGGGGACTCTGGAAACACCATATATTTT,CASSLAGDSGNTIYF
TRBJ2-1,NA,TRBV14,TRBD1,TGTGCCAGCAGCGATACTGAGGACAGGGGATATTTCTTC,CASSDTEDRGYFF
TRBJ1-5,NA,TRBV27,TRBD1,TGTGCCAGCAGATATACAGGGGGCGGCAATCAGCCCCAGCATTTT,CASRYTGGGNQPQHF